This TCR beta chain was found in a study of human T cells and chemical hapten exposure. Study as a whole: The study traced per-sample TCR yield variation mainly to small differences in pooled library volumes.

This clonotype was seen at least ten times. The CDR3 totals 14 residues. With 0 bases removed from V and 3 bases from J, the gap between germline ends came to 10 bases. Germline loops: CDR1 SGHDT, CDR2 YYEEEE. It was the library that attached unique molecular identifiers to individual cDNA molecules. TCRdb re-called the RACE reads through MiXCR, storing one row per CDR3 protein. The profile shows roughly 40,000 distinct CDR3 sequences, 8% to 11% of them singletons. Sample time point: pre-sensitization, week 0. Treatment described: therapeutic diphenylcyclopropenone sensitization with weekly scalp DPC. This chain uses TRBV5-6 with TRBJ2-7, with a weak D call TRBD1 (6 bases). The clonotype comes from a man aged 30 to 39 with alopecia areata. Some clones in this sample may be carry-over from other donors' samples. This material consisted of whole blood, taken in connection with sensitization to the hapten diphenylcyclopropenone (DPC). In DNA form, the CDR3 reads TGTGCCAGCAGCTTGGTTAACAGGGACTACGAGCAGTACTTC. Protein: CASSLVNRDYEQYF.